The TCR beta chain under discussion was sequenced for a study of blood T cell repertoires in COVID-19. Germline V lookup: CDR1 SGHTA, CDR2 FQGTGA. This CDR3 contains 17 residues. With 2 bases clipped from V and 2 bases from J, the junction kept 4 bases outside the gene matches. Only in-frame clones appear in the TCRdb table, and some are missing; sequencing was by immunoSEQ multiplex PCR. This table holds about 130,000 clones, about four fifths found once. This clonotype was obtained from a middle-aged man with active or convalescent COVID-19. The V call is TRBV7-3, the J call TRBJ2-1, with TRBD2 matching 12 bases. The sample comprised peripheral blood. The CDR3 region has the DNA TGTGCCAGCAGCTTACTAGCGGGGGGGCTAACCTACAATGAGCAGTTCTTC. This gives the protein CASSLLAGGLTYNEQFF.